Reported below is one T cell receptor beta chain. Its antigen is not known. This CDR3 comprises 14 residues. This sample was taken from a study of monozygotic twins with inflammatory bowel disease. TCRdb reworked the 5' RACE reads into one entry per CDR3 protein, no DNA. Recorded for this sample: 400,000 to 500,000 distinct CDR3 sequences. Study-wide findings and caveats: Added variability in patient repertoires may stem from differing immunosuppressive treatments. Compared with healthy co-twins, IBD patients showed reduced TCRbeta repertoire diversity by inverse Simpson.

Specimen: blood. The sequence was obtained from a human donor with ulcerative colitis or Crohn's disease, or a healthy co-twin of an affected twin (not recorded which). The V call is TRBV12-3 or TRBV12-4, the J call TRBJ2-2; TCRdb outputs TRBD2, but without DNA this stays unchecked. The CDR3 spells CASTSDSDIGELFF.